The subject of this entry is one T cell receptor beta chain. The germline V gene encodes CDR1 LNHNV and CDR2 YYDKDF (reference sequence). The CDR3 sequence is 15 residues long. Trimming took 5 bases from V and 5 from J, leaving 18 bases between them. The data stem from a study of technical replicates of blood from a few donors. Using immunoSEQ multiplex PCR, the repertoire was profiled, and TCRdb retains in-frame clones only, with some absent. The sample has about 59,000 clones, roughly 93% seen once. The TCR originated in a human donor in good health. Some clones in this sample may be carry-over from other donors' samples. V gene TRBV15 combines with J gene TRBJ1-2; D is perhaps TRBD1 (6 bases). The sequencing sample was made of PBMCs. The CDR3 is CATSRDRTGAYGYTF. In DNA form, the CDR3 reads TGTGCCACCAGCCGCGACAGGACGGGCGCTTATGGCTACACCTTC.